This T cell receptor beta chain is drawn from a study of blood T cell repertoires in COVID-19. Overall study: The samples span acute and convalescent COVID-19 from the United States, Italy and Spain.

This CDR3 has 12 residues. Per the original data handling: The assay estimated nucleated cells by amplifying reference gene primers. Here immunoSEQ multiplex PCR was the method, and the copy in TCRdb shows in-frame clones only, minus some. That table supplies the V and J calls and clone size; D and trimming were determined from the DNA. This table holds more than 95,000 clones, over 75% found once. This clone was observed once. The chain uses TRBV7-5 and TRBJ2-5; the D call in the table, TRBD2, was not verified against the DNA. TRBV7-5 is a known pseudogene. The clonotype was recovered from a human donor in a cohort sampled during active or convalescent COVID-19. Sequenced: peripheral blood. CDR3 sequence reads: CVRPREVETQYF. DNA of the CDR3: TGTGTAAGGCCCAGGGAGGTAGAGACCCAGTACTTC.